The present T cell receptor (beta chain) was sequenced within a study of tumor-infiltrating lymphocytes in primary liver carcinoma. The length of the CDR3 is 15 residues. In germline, CDR1 is SGHVS, CDR2 FQNEAQ. RNA and DNA were co-extracted from roughly 20-30 mg of unsorted bulk tissue. The investigators made TCR beta cDNA from around 540 ng total RNA, using a constant-region primer. Slightly modified ARM-PCR with three nested multiplex PCR rounds yielded TCR beta libraries. Researchers ran the first two PCR rounds for approximately 10 cycles each with TRBV1-TRBV30 forward primers and a C-beta reverse primer. TCRdb re-analysed the multiplex PCR reads in MiXCR, keeping a single row per CDR3 protein. The table lists under 110,000 distinct CDR3 sequences, under 70% of them singletons.

This clonotype was sampled from a woman aged 55-69 years with primary liver carcinoma and hepatitis B virus infection. Sequencing was performed on liver tumor tissue from sampling region 2. Subset defined: tumor region T2, inferior pole. The V and J genes are TRBV7-8 and TRBJ2-1; D tentatively fits TRBD1 or TRBD2 (5 bases each). The CDR3 nucleotides are TGTCACAGCAGCTCGGGACGGTCCACCTACAATGAGCAGTTCTTC. Its translation is CHSSSGRSTYNEQFF.